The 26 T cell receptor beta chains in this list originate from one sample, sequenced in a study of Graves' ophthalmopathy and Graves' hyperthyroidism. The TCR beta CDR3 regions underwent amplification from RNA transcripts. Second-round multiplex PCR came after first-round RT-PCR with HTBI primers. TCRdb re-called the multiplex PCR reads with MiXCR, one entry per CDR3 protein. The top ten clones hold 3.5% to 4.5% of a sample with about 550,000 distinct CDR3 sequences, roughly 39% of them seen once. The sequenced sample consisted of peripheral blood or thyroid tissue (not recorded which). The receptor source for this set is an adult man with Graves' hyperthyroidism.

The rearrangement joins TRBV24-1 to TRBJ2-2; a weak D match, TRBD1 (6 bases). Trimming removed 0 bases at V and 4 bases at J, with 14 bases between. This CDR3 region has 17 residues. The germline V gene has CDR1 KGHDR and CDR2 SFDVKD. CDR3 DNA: TGTGCCACCAGTGATTTGCGTCCAGGGGTGGGCACCGGGGAGCTGTTTTTT. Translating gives CATSDLRPGVGTGELFF.

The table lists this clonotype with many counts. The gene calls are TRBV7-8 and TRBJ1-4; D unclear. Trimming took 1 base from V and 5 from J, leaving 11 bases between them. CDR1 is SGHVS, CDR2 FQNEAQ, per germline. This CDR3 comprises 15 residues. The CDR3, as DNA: TGTGCCAGCAGCTTAGGACATGAGGCGAATGAAAAACTGTTTTTT. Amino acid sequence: CASSLGHEANEKLFF.

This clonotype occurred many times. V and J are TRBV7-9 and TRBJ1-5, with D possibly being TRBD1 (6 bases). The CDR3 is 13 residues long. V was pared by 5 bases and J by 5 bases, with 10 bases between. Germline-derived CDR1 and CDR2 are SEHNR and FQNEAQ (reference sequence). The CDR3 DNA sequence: TGTGCCAGCAGCAGAGGGGGGGATCAGCCCCAGCATTTT. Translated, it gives CASSRGGDQPQHF.

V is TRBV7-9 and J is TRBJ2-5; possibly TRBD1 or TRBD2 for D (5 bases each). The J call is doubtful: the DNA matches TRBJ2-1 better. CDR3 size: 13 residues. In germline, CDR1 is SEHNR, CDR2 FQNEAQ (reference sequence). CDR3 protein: CASSPDPGTEQFF. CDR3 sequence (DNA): TGTGCCAGCAGCCCGGACCCCGGGACTGAGCAGTTCTTC.

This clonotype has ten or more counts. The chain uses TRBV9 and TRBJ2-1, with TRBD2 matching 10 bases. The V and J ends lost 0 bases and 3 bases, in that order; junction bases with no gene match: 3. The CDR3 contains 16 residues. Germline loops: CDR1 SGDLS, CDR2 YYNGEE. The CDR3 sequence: CASSVGASGSYNEQFF. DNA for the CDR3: TGTGCCAGCAGCGTAGGGGCTAGCGGGAGCTACAATGAGCAGTTCTTC.

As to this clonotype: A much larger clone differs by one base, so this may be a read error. DNA for the CDR3: TGTGCCAGCAGTTTATACAAGAACACTGAAGCTCTCTTT. Translated, it gives CASSLYKNTEALF. This chain uses TRBV2 with TRBJ1-1; D is unclear. This CDR3 region has 13 residues. Germline CDR1 and CDR2: SNHLY and FYNNEI.

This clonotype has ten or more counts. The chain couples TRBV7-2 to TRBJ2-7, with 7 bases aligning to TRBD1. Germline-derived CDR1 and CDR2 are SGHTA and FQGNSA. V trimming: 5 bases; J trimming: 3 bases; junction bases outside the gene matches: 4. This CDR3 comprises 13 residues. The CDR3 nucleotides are TGTGCCAGCAGCCACCGACAGGGCTACGAGCAGTACTTC. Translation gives CASSHRQGYEQYF.

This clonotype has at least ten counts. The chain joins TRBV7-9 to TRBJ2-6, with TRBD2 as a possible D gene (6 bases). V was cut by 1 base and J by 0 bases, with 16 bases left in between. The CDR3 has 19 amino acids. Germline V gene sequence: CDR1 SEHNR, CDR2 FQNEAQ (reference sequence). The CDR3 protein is CASSLERDFPLSGANVLTF. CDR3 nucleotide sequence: TGTGCCAGCAGCTTAGAGAGGGACTTCCCTCTCTCTGGGGCCAACGTCCTGACTTTC.

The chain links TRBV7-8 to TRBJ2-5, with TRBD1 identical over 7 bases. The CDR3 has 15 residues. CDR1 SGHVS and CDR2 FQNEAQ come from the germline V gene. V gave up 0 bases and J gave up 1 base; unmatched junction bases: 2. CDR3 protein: CASSLAGQIQETQYF. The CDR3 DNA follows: TGTGCCAGCAGCTTAGCGGGACAGATCCAAGAGACCCAGTACTTC. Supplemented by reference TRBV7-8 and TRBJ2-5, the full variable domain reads GAGVSQSPRYKVAKRGQDVALRCDPISGHVSLFWYQQALGQGPEFLTYFQNEAQLDKSGLPSDRFFAERPEGSVSTLKIQRTQQEDSAVYLCASSLAGQIQETQYFGPGTRLLVL.

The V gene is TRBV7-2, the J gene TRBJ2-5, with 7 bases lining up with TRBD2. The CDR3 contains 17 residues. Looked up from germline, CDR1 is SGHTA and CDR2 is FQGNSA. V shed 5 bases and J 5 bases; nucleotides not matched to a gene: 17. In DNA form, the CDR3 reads TGTGCCAGCAGCCCCAAAGTGGGGAGGAGCGGGATTGAGACCCAGTACTTC. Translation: CASSPKVGRSGIETQYF.

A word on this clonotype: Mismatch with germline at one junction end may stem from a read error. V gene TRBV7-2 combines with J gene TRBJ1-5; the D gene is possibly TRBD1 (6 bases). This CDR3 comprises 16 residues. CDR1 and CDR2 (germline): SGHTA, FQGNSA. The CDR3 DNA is TGCGCCAGCAGCTTAGGGGGGGCTACCCGCGATCAGCCCCAGCATTTT. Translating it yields CASSLGGATRDQPQHF.

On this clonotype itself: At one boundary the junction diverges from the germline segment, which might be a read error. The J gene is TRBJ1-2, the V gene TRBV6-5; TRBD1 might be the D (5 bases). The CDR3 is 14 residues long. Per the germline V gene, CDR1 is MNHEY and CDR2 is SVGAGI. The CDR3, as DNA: TGTGCCAGCAGTGCGGAGACAGCCAACTGTGGCTACACCTTC. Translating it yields CASSAETANCGYTF.

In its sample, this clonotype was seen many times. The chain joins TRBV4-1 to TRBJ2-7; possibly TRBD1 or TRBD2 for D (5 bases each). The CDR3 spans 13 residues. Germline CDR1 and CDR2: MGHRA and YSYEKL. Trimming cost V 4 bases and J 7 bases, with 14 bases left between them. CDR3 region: CASSPRDRLEQYF. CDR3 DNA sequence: TGCGCCAGCAGCCCTCGGGACCGTCTAGAGCAGTACTTC.

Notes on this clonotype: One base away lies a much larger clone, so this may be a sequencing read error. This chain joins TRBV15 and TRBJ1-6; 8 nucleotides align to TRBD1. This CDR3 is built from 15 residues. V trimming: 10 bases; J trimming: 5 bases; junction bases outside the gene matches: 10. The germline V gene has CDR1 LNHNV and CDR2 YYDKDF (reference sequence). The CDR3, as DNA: TGTGCCAGCAGTTTTTTGGACAGGGATAATTCACCCCTCCACTTT. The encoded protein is CASSFLDRDNSPLHF.

The CDR3 loop is CAISGTSGRMGNEQFF. DNA for the CDR3: TGTGCCATCAGTGGGACTAGCGGGAGGATGGGTAATGAGCAGTTCTTC. The chain links TRBV10-3 to TRBJ2-1; 14 nucleotides align to TRBD2. The CDR3 sequence is 16 residues long. V trimming: 4 bases; J trimming: 7 bases; junction bases outside the gene matches: 6. Germline V gives CDR1 ENHRY, CDR2 SYGVKD.

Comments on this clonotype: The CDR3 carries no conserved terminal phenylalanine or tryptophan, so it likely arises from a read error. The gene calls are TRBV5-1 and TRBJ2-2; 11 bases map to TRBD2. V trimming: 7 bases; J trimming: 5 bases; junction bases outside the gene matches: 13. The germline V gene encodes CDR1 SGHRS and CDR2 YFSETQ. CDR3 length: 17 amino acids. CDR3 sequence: CASGPRLAGSVTGELFL. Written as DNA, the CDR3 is TGCGCCAGCGGACCAAGACTAGCGGGATCCGTAACCGGGGAGCTGTTTCTT.

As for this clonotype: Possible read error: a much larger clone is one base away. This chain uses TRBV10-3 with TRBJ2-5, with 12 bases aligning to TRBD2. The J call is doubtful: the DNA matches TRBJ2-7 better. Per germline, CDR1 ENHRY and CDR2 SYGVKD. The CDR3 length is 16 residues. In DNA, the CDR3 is TGTGCCATCAGTGACCCGACTAGCGGGAGTGTTTACGAGCAGTACTTC. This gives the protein CAISDPTSGSVYEQYF.

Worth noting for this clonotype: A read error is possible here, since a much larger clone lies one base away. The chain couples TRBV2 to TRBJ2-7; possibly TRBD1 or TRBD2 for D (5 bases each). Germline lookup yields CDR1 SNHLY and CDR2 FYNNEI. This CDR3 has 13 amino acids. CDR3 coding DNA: TGTGCCAGCAGTTTCGGGACCCGCTACGAGCGGTACTTC. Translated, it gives CASSFGTRYERYF. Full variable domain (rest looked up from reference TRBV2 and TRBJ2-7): EPEVTQTPSHQVTQMGQEVILRCVPISNHLYFYWYRQILGQKVEFLVSFYNNEISEKSEIFDDQFSVERPDGSNFTLKIRSTKLEDSAMYFCASSFGTRYERYFGPGTRLTVT.

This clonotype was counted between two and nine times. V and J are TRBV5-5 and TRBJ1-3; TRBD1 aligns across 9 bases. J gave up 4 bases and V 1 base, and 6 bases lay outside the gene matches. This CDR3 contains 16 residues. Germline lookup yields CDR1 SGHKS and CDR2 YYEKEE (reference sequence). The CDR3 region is CASSLFTGTGGNTIYF. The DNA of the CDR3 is TGTGCCAGCAGCTTGTTTACGGGGACAGGGGGAAACACCATATATTTT.

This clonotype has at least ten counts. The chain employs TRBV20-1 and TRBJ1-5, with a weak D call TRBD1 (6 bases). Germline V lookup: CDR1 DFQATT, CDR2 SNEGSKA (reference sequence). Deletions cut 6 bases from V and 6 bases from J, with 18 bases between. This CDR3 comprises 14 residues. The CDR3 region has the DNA TGCAGTGCGACGTTGGGGGGGGCGGGTCAGCCCCAGCATTTT. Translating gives CSATLGGAGQPQHF.

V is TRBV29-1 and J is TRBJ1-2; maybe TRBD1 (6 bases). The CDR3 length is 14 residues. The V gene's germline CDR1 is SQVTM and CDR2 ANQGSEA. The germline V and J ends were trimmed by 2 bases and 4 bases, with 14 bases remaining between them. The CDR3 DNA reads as TGCAGCGTTGAATCGGGGGCCAACGGCTATGGCTACACCTTC. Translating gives CSVESGANGYGYTF.

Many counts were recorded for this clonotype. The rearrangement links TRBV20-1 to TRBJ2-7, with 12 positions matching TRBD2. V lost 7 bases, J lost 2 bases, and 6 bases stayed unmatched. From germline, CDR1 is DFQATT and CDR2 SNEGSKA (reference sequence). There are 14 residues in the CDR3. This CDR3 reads CSVPSGRVAYEQYF. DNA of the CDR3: TGCAGTGTCCCTAGCGGGAGGGTTGCCTACGAGCAGTACTTC.

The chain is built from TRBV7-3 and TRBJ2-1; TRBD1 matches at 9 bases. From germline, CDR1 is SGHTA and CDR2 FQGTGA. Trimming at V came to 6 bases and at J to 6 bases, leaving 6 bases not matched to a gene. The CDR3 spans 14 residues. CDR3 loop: CASSSTGGFNEQFF. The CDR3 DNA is TGTGCCAGCAGTTCAACAGGGGGCTTCAATGAGCAGTTCTTC.

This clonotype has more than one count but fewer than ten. CDR3 amino acids: CASSVGRGLTNEKLFF. The CDR3 coding sequence is TGCGCCAGCAGTGTGGGCAGGGGACTTACTAATGAAAAACTGTTTTTT. V gene TRBV4-1 combines with J gene TRBJ1-4, with D maybe TRBD1 (6 bases). The CDR3 runs to 16 residues. Germline loops: CDR1 MGHRA, CDR2 YSYEKL. V was pared by 6 bases and J by 2 bases, with 16 bases between.

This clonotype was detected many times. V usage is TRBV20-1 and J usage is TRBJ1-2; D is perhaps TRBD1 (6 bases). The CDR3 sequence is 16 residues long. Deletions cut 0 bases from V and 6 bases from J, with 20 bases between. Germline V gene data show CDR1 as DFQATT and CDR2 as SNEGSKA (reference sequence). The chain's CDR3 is CSARDPRGVEEDGYTF. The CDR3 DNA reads TGCAGTGCTAGAGATCCCAGGGGTGTTGAGGAGGATGGCTACACCTTC.

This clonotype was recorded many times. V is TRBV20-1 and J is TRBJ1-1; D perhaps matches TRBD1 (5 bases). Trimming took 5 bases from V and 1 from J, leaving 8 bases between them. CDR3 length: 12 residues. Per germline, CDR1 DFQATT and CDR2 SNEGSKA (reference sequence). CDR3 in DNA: TGCAGTGCTGATGACAGGAACACTGAAGCTTTCTTT. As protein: CSADDRNTEAFF.